This TCR beta chain was identified in a study of blood T cell repertoires in COVID-19. Whole-study context: Sample material is recorded as cDNA or gDNA derived from T cells, B-cell-depleted T cells, or PBMCs.

Authors' methods: Nucleated cell counts were estimated from reference gene primer amplification. Data came from immunoSEQ multiplex PCR; TCRdb stores just in-frame clones and leaves some out. D and trimming were read from the DNA, whereas the V and J calls and clone size are those reported in that table. The sample contains about 81,000 clones, about 84% of which appear only once. Sequenced material: peripheral blood. This clonotype originated in a woman in her sixties or seventies with acute or convalescent COVID-19.

The CDR3 coding sequence is TGTGCCAGCAGCTTAGTCAGGGATCGCAATCAGCCCCAGCATTTT. Translation: CASSLVRDRNQPQHF. The chain has TRBV7-2 and TRBJ1-5, with D possibly TRBD1 on 5 matching bases. With 1 base removed from V and 2 bases from J, the gap between germline ends came to 9 bases. CDR3 length: 15 residues. Germline lookup yields CDR1 SGHTA and CDR2 FQGNSA.